In its sample, the clone carrying this T cell receptor (beta chain) was seen many times. This entry belongs to a study of blood T cells in healthy people across ages. Trimming left V 5 bases short and J 0 bases short, with 14 bases between. This CDR3 is 16 amino acids long. Per the germline V gene, CDR1 is SGHTA and CDR2 is FQGNSA. Using a J-beta primer mix together with a sample-barcoded 5' primer, a second PCR was run for roughly 7 to 12 cycles. One entry per CDR3 protein results from TCRdb running MiXCR on the 5' RACE reads. The table has around 870,000 distinct CDR3 sequences, around 26% seen once.

The chain recombines TRBV7-2 with TRBJ2-1; D gene ambiguous. The sequence was collected from a woman of 80 years or more in good health. The sequencing input was blood. The CDR3 nucleotides are TGTGCCAGCAGCCCGGCTAGGACCCCCTCCTACAATGAGCAGTTCTTC. It is translated as CASSPARTPSYNEQFF.